This T cell receptor beta chain appears in the sequencing data of a study of blood T cell repertoires in COVID-19. The authors' processing: Reference gene primer amplification gave nucleated cell count estimates. Clones were sequenced by immunoSEQ multiplex PCR, and TCRdb holds only the in-frame ones, with some missing. The D gene and trimming were derived from the DNA, and the V and J assignments and clone size from that table. The sample consists of around 260,000 clones, more than 75% of them appearing once. Specimen: peripheral blood. This clonotype was sampled from a man in his forties who had recovered from COVID-19.

The CDR3 spells CATEGTGGYEQYF. CDR3 DNA sequence: TGTGCCACCGAGGGCACAGGGGGGTACGAGCAGTACTTC. The V and J genes are TRBV24-1 and TRBJ2-7, with TRBD1 identical over 8 bases. This CDR3 spans 13 amino acids. CDR1 is KGHDR and CDR2 is SFDVKD in the germline V gene. V dropped 9 bases and J dropped 4; count of bases not matched to a gene: 7.